This TCR beta chain originates from a study of blood T cells in healthy people across ages. As for this clonotype: A single base separates this from a much larger clone, so it may be a read error.

This CDR3 is 16 amino acids long. CDR1 is SGHTA and CDR2 is FQGNSA in the germline V gene. There were at least 5.5 micrograms of total RNA extracted from every sample. Through a sample-barcoded 5' primer and a J-beta primer mix, a second PCR was run for roughly 7 to 11 cycles. Every sample gave at least 2.5 million paired-end reads containing CDR3. Using its own MiXCR run on the 5' RACE reads, TCRdb lists one record per CDR3 protein. The sample consists of more than 900,000 distinct CDR3 sequences, about 28% of them appearing once. Another study also made use of these data, one on T cells of mothers and their children.

The chain is built from TRBV7-2 and TRBJ2-7; 7 bases align to TRBD2. The sequenced sample consisted of blood. This clonotype was sampled from a woman in her thirties or forties in good health. CDR3 sequence (DNA): TGTGCCAGCAGCCCCCGGCTGGGCGGGGGTACCTACGCGCAGTACTTC. This sequence encodes CASSPRLGGGTYAQYF.